This entry lists 9 T cell receptor beta chains sequenced from one sample in a study of shared clonotypes between healthy human individuals. Libraries were prepared by immunoSEQ multiplex PCR; TCRdb keeps only in-frame clonotypes and omits some of them. This table holds roughly 490,000 clones, 60% to 85% found once. The sample consisted of PBMCs. Receptors were obtained from a woman aged 40 to 50 in good health. Some clones in this sample may be carry-over from other donors' samples.

The CDR3 loop reads CASGRLNEKLFF. Written as DNA, the CDR3 is TGTGCCAGCGGTCGGCTTAATGAAAAACTGTTTTTT. The rearrangement uses TRBV6-6 and TRBJ1-4; D not certain. Looked up from germline, CDR1 is MNHNY and CDR2 is SVGAGI (reference sequence). The CDR3 has 12 amino acids. V gave up 8 bases and J gave up 4 bases, with 8 bases separating them.

The rearrangement joins TRBV30 to TRBJ2-7; 8 bases are a match to TRBD1. Unmatched junction bases numbered 4, after V lost 3 bases and J lost 3 bases. This CDR3 is 13 amino acids long. Per the germline V gene, CDR1 is GTSNPN and CDR2 is SVGIG (reference sequence). The DNA for the CDR3 is TGTGCCTGGAGGCAGACAGGGGTCTACGAGCAGTACTTC. It codes for CAWRQTGVYEQYF.

V and J are TRBV28 and TRBJ2-1, with TRBD1 identical over 7 bases. Germline values: CDR1 MDHEN, CDR2 SYDVKM. The CDR3 has 15 residues. Trimming removed 6 bases from V and 4 bases from J; junction bases left unmatched: 9. The CDR3 region has the DNA TGTGCCAGCAGGCATACAGGGGTGGGATACAATGAGCAGTTCTTC. Encoded protein: CASRHTGVGYNEQFF.

The rearrangement uses TRBV7-9 and TRBJ2-1; a weak D match, TRBD1 (6 bases). Trimming shortened V by 5 bases and J by 1 base, and 12 bases separated the two germline ends. CDR3 length: 15 residues. CDR1 and CDR2 from the germline V gene are SEHNR and FQNEAQ (reference sequence). CDR3 residues: CASSRGQGSYNEQFF. In nucleotides, the CDR3 is TGTGCCAGCAGCCGGGGCCAGGGGTCCTACAATGAGCAGTTCTTC.

This chain uses TRBV7-2 with TRBJ2-7; D possibly corresponds to TRBD2 (5 bases). The germline V and J ends were trimmed by 2 bases and 3 bases, with 14 bases remaining between them. Per the germline V gene, CDR1 is SGHTA and CDR2 is FQGNSA. This CDR3 is built from 15 residues. For the CDR3, the DNA is TGTGCCAGCAGCTTATCCTCCCTAGCAGACTACGAGCAGTACTTC. This gives the protein CASSLSSLADYEQYF.

This chain links TRBV2 with TRBJ2-7, with 7 positions matching TRBD1. Germline CDR1 reads SNHLY; CDR2 reads FYNNEI. Trimming cost V 7 bases and J 11 bases; bases outside gene matches: 14. The CDR3 length is 13 residues. The CDR3 DNA is TGTGCCAGCACCGGACAGGCGAAATGGGCCGAGTACTTC. Its protein product is CASTGQAKWAEYF. The whole variable domain, remainder taken from reference TRBV2 and TRBJ2-7, is EPEVTQTPSHQVTQMGQEVILRCVPISNHLYFYWYRQILGQKVEFLVSFYNNEISEKSEIFDDQFSVERPDGSNFTLKIRSTKLEDSAMYFCASTGQAKWAEYFGPGTRLTVT.

Regarding this clone: This sequence is one base from a far larger clone and is likely a read error. Other DNA sequences in the same sample also yield this CDR3. The rearrangement links TRBV6-4 to TRBJ2-2; 9 nucleotides align to TRBD2. CDR3 length: 18 amino acids. Germline V CDR1 and CDR2: MRHNA, SNTAGT. In nucleotides, the CDR3 is TGTGCCAGCAAGTCGTTAGCGGGAGACGAGACGAACACCGGGGAGCTATTTTTT. Encoded protein: CASKSLAGDETNTGELFF.

J is TRBJ2-3 and V is TRBV28; TRBD2 might be the D (6 bases). With 3 bases removed from V and 6 bases from J, the gap between germline ends came to 16 bases. The CDR3 has 15 residues. Germline V gene sequence: CDR1 MDHEN, CDR2 SYDVKM. The CDR3, as DNA: TGTGCCAGCAGTTTGATCGGGAGAGGGGCGGATACGCAGTATTTT. Amino acid sequence: CASSLIGRGADTQYF.

The chain has TRBV29-1 and TRBJ2-1; 12 bases are a match to TRBD2. J was trimmed by 4 bases and V by 7 bases; bases with no gene match: 11. Germline values: CDR1 SQVTM, CDR2 ANQGSEA. The CDR3 is made up of 16 amino acids. The CDR3 DNA sequence: TGCAGCGCCCCTCGCTGGACTAGCGGGACTTACAATGAGCAGTTCTTC. Translated: CSAPRWTSGTYNEQFF.